The 31 T cell receptor beta chains reported below all come from one sample, sequenced in a study of shared clonotypes between healthy human individuals. Here immunoSEQ multiplex PCR was the method, and the copy in TCRdb shows in-frame clones only, minus some. The table lists 85,000 to 100,000 clones, 67% of them singletons, with less than 50% in the top ten. The sequenced material came from memory CD8+ T cells sorted from blood. The subset here: CD45RO+ cells pooled with CCR7-negative TemRA cells. The origin of the receptors is a man aged 25-45 years in good health.

To note about this clone: Relative to the germline gene, one junction end is altered; a read error may explain this. The CDR3 region has the DNA TGTGCCAGCAGGGAAGGACGAGCTGAAGCTTTCTTT. This sequence encodes CASREGRAEAFF. This chain connects TRBV2 to TRBJ1-1; no firm D call. The CDR3 length is 12 residues. CDR1 is SNHLY, CDR2 FYNNEI, per germline. The full variable domain, in which reference TRBV2 and TRBJ1-1 provide the parts outside the CDR3, is EPEVTQTPSHQVTQMGQEVILRCVPISNHLYFYWYRQILGQKVEFLVSFYNNEISEKSEIFDDQFSVERPDGSNFTLKIRSTKLEDSAMYFCASREGRAEAFFGQGTRLTVV.

The table lists this clone with a count of one. The chain's CDR3 is CASSGSYEQYF. The DNA for the CDR3 is TGTGCCAGCAGCGGGAGTTACGAGCAGTACTTC. The V gene is TRBV11-2, the J gene TRBJ2-7; D possibly corresponds to TRBD2 (5 bases). V shed 5 bases and J shed 4 bases, with 6 bases lying between them. Germline assignment: CDR1 SGHAT and CDR2 FQNNGV. This CDR3 has 11 amino acids.

On this clone itself: Compared with germline, one end of the junction differs, possibly owing to a read error. The chain employs TRBV6-4 and TRBJ2-1; D is tentatively TRBD1 or TRBD2 (5 bases each). The CDR3 covers 15 residues. Per the germline V gene, CDR1 is MRHNA and CDR2 is SNTAGT. The CDR3, as DNA: TGTGCCAGCAGTTACTCTGGGGGAGCTTCGGATGAGCAGTTCTTC. This sequence encodes CASSYSGGASDEQFF.

The J gene is TRBJ1-2, the V gene TRBV2, with D unclear. The CDR3 runs to 13 residues. Germline V gene lookup returns CDR1 SNHLY and CDR2 FYNNEI. V dropped 4 bases and J dropped 4 bases, with 10 bases sitting between them. CDR3 nucleotides: TGTGCCAGCAGTGTGGTCCGAAGCTATGGCTACACCTTC. Amino acid sequence: CASSVVRSYGYTF.

The V gene is TRBV19, the J gene TRBJ2-5, with 8 bases matching TRBD2. Germline-derived CDR1 and CDR2 are LNHDA and SQIVND (reference sequence). Losses at the gene ends were 6 bases for V and 5 bases for J; bases not matched to a gene: 11. The CDR3 spans 15 residues. CDR3 coding DNA: TGTGCCAGTAGACCGGGACTAGTTACGGTGGAGACCCAGTACTTC. Protein product: CASRPGLVTVETQYF.

J is TRBJ2-3 and V is TRBV4-1; 11 positions agree with TRBD2. The CDR3 runs 17 residues. Germline assignment: CDR1 MGHRA and CDR2 YSYEKL. The trim removed 1 base at V and 10 bases at J, leaving 13 bases unmatched. DNA for the CDR3: TGCGCCAGCAGCCAAGGAAGCCGACTAGCGGGAAAGGGTGCGCAGTATTTT. This translates into CASSQGSRLAGKGAQYF.

The rearrangement links TRBV28 to TRBJ1-3; no firm D call. V lost 2 bases, J lost 0 bases, and 5 bases lay in between. Per germline, CDR1 MDHEN and CDR2 SYDVKM. The CDR3 is 14 residues long. The CDR3 coding sequence is TGTGCCAGCAGTTTAAGGAACTCTGGAAACACCATATATTTT. Amino acids: CASSLRNSGNTIYF.

Written as DNA, the CDR3 is TGTGCCAGCAGTGACTCCCCTGAGAGGGGGCCCCACAATGAGCAGTTCTTC. This codes for CASSDSPERGPHNEQFF. The chain joins TRBV25-1 to TRBJ2-1; 7 bases match TRBD1. The CDR3 has 17 amino acids. After removal of 3 bases from V and 5 bases from J, the junction contained 13 bases not matched to a gene. Germline assignment: CDR1 MGHDK and CDR2 SYGVNS.

This chain joins TRBV5-1 and TRBJ2-3; TRBD2 aligns across 12 bases. The J segment lost 0 bases and the V segment lost 3 bases, leaving 2 bases of the junction unmatched. Per germline, CDR1 SGHRS and CDR2 YFSETQ. CDR3 length: 16 residues. The CDR3 here is CASSSGTSGSTDTQYF. CDR3 DNA sequence: TGCGCCAGCAGCTCGGGGACTAGCGGGAGCACAGATACGCAGTATTTT. Combining the CDR3 with reference TRBV5-1 and TRBJ2-3 gives the whole variable domain KAGVTQTPRYLIKTRGQQVTLSCSPISGHRSVSWYQQTPGQGLQFLFEYFSETQRNKGNFPGRFSGRQFSNSRSEMNVSTLELGDSALYLCASSSGTSGSTDTQYFGPGTRLTVL.

In its sample, this clone was seen many times. The chain links TRBV4-3 to TRBJ1-5, with TRBD1 identical over 7 bases. With V trimmed by 1 base and J by 6 bases, 12 bases remained unmatched. Germline assignment: CDR1 LGHNA and CDR2 YSLEER. The CDR3 consists of 17 residues. The CDR3 spells CASSQGEGGAGSQPQHF. For the CDR3, the DNA is TGCGCCAGCAGCCAAGGTGAAGGGGGCGCAGGGTCTCAGCCCCAGCATTTT.

The rearrangement uses TRBV13 and TRBJ2-3, with no clear D. Between the trimmed V and J ends, which lost 1 base and 2 bases, there was a span of 7 bases. The CDR3 spans 14 residues. Per germline, CDR1 PRHDT and CDR2 FYEKMQ (reference sequence). CDR3 in DNA: TGTGCCAGCAGCTTAGATACGAACACAGATACGCAGTATTTT. As protein: CASSLDTNTDTQYF.

V is TRBV7-8 and J is TRBJ1-1; D is uncertain. The length of the CDR3 is 14 residues. V shed 1 base and J shed 1 base, with 7 bases lying between them. Looked up from germline, CDR1 is SGHVS and CDR2 is FQNEAQ. The CDR3 DNA is TGTGCCAGCAGCTTAGGGGGATCGAACACTGAAGCTTTCTTT. This gives the protein CASSLGGSNTEAFF.

As for this clone: The likely explanation is a read error, given a far larger clone one base away. The sample carries other DNA sequences with the same CDR3. The chain links TRBV4-3 to TRBJ2-1; 11 bases agree with TRBD1. Germline CDR1 is LGHNA and CDR2 is YSLEER. The CDR3 spans 15 residues. This CDR3 reads CASSQGTGGYNEQFF. The CDR3 DNA reads TGCGCCAGCAGCCAAGGGACAGGGGGCTACAATGAACAGTTCTTC.

This clone was observed at least ten times. The rearrangement joins TRBV10-3 to TRBJ2-1, with unresolved D. Per the germline V gene, CDR1 is ENHRY and CDR2 is SYGVKD. V was pared by 2 bases and J by 12 bases, with 26 bases between. This CDR3 contains 17 residues. The CDR3 DNA is TGTGCCATCAGTGAGCGGGCATCCGGTGGCCGAGACCAGGTGCAGTTCTTC. Its protein is CAISERASGGRDQVQFF.

The chain uses TRBV5-1 and TRBJ1-3, with D possibly TRBD1 on 6 matching bases. V gave up 2 bases and J gave up 8 bases, with 11 bases separating them. The CDR3 sequence is 13 residues long. CDR1 is SGHRS, CDR2 YFSETQ, per germline. This CDR3 is CASSLGGSDTIYF. CDR3 DNA: TGCGCCAGCAGCTTAGGGGGGTCGGACACCATATATTTT.

This chain links TRBV7-9 with TRBJ1-1; no definite D call. The CDR3 runs 12 residues. Germline-derived CDR1 and CDR2 are SEHNR and FQNEAQ (reference sequence). Trimming took off 6 bases at V and 2 bases at J, with 7 bases between the two ends. The CDR3 sequence: CASSYLNTEAFF. The CDR3 region has the DNA TGTGCCAGCAGTTATCTTAACACTGAAGCTTTCTTT.

The chain carries TRBV9 and TRBJ2-3, with D unclear. The CDR3 contains 17 residues. The V end lost 4 bases, the J end lost 0 bases, and 18 bases lay between the germline ends. Germline V gene data show CDR1 as SGDLS and CDR2 as YYNGEE. The CDR3 is CASSPFERRASTDTQYF. The DNA for the CDR3 is TGTGCCAGCAGCCCCTTCGAGCGCCGTGCTAGCACAGATACGCAGTATTTT.

This clone was recorded at least ten times. The chain couples TRBV5-5 to TRBJ2-1; D is unclear. The CDR3 has 11 residues. Per the germline V gene, CDR1 is SGHKS and CDR2 is YYEKEE (reference sequence). V lost 2 bases, J lost 8 bases, and 5 bases lay in between. The CDR3 sequence: CASSFWDEQFF. The CDR3 DNA reads TGTGCCAGCAGCTTTTGGGATGAGCAGTTCTTC. Based on the CDR3 plus reference TRBV5-5 and TRBJ2-1, the full variable domain is DAGVTQSPTHLIKTRGQQVTLRCSPISGHKSVSWYQQVLGQGPQFIFQYYEKEERGRGNFPDRFSARQFPNYSSELNVNALLLGDSALYLCASSFWDEQFFGPGTRLTVL.

This chain links TRBV5-1 with TRBJ2-2; 8 nucleotides line up with TRBD1. Germline values: CDR1 SGHRS, CDR2 YFSETQ. With 0 bases clipped from V and 6 bases from J, the junction kept 4 bases outside the gene matches. CDR3 length: 15 amino acids. The CDR3 region is CASSLAQGASGELFF. CDR3 nucleotides: TGCGCCAGCAGCTTGGCCCAGGGGGCCTCCGGGGAGCTGTTTTTT.

The rearrangement links TRBV7-2 to TRBJ2-7, with TRBD2 matching over 14 bases. After removal of 5 bases from V and 6 bases from J, the junction contained 3 bases not matched to a gene. Germline-derived CDR1 and CDR2 are SGHTA and FQGNSA. The CDR3 covers 14 residues. The CDR3: CASSPGTSGSEQYF. The CDR3, as DNA: TGTGCCAGCAGCCCCGGGACTAGCGGGAGCGAGCAGTACTTC. Together with reference TRBV7-2 and TRBJ2-7, the CDR3 gives the full variable domain: GAGVSQSPSNKVTEKGKDVELRCDPISGHTALYWYRQSLGQGLEFLIYFQGNSAPDKSGLPSDRFSAERTGGSVSTLTIQRTQQEDSAVYLCASSPGTSGSEQYFGPGTRLTVT.

In DNA, the CDR3 is TGTGCCAGCAGCTTTGCGGCCGCCTACGAGCAGTACTTC. Protein: CASSFAAAYEQYF. The chain uses TRBV7-9 and TRBJ2-7; D is ambiguous. Trimming took off 3 bases at V and 2 bases at J, with 8 bases between the two ends. This CDR3 spans 13 amino acids. Germline V lookup: CDR1 SEHNR, CDR2 FQNEAQ (reference sequence). The entire variable domain, with the rest obtained from reference TRBV7-9 and TRBJ2-7, is as follows: DTGVSQNPRHKITKRGQNVTFRCDPISEHNRLYWYRQTLGQGPEFLTYFQNEAQLEKSRLLSDRFSAERPKGSFSTLEIQRTEQGDSAMYLCASSFAAAYEQYFGPGTRLTVT.

This rearrangement joins TRBV27 to TRBJ2-7; D is ambiguous. V was cut by 5 bases and J by 3 bases, with 17 bases left in between. Germline V gene data show CDR1 as MNHEY and CDR2 as SMNVEV (reference sequence). CDR3 length: 15 amino acids. The CDR3 region is CASSPTMDGSYEQYF. The CDR3 DNA reads as TGTGCCAGCAGTCCGACAATGGATGGAAGCTACGAGCAGTACTTC.

The chain uses TRBV7-9 and TRBJ2-2; TRBD2 is a possible D gene (5 bases). V lost 1 base, J lost 6 bases, and 6 bases lay in between. Germline V gives CDR1 SEHNR, CDR2 FQNEAQ (reference sequence). The CDR3 spans 13 residues. In DNA, the CDR3 is TGTGCCAGCAGCTTAGAGGGAGCCGGGGAGCTGTTTTTT. Its protein is CASSLEGAGELFF.

J is TRBJ2-1 and V is TRBV10-3; D may correspond to TRBD1 or TRBD2 (5 bases each). Trimming pared 5 bases from V and 4 bases from J, leaving 12 bases between. Germline V gene data show CDR1 as ENHRY and CDR2 as SYGVKD. The CDR3 contains 14 residues. CDR3 sequence: CAISPGRQYNEQFF. In DNA form, the CDR3 reads TGTGCCATCAGTCCGGGACGGCAGTACAATGAGCAGTTCTTC.

J is TRBJ2-1 and V is TRBV2, with 7 positions matching TRBD2. V shed 7 bases, J shed 7 bases, and the junction held 7 bases outside the gene matches. The CDR3 spans 13 residues. Germline CDR1 reads SNHLY; CDR2 reads FYNNEI. CDR3 region: CASMAGVRNEQFF. Written as DNA, the CDR3 is TGTGCCAGCATGGCGGGAGTACGGAATGAGCAGTTCTTC.

The V and J genes are TRBV4-3 and TRBJ2-7, with 7 positions matching TRBD2. In germline, CDR1 is LGHNA, CDR2 YSLEER. The CDR3 has 15 residues. V gave up 4 bases and J gave up 3 bases; unmatched junction bases: 9. Here the CDR3 reads CASSPRGGLDYEQYF. CDR3 nucleotides: TGCGCCAGCAGCCCCCGAGGCGGACTAGACTACGAGCAGTACTTC.

The V call is TRBV14, the J call TRBJ2-7; D unresolved. Trimming took off 5 bases at V and 5 bases at J, with 13 bases between the two ends. CDR1 and CDR2 (germline): SGHDN, FVKESK. The CDR3 loop spans 13 amino acids. The CDR3 DNA reads as TGTGCCAGCAGCGAACAGAAAGAGGACGAGCAGTACTTC. Amino acid sequence: CASSEQKEDEQYF.

This clone was counted many times. The sample holds other DNA sequences that translate to the same CDR3. The CDR3 DNA reads as TGTGCCAGCAGTTACTCTAACACTGAAGCTTTCTTT. Translation: CASSYSNTEAFF. The chain couples TRBV6-5 to TRBJ1-1; D gene unclear. Germline CDR1 and CDR2: MNHEY and SVGAGI. The germline V and J ends were trimmed by 0 bases and 2 bases, with 1 base remaining between them. CDR3 length: 12 residues.

This clone was observed many times. The CDR3 region has the DNA TGTGCCAGCAGCCAAGATGGAGATAGCTCTGGGGCCAACGTCCTGACTTTC. Its protein is CASSQDGDSSGANVLTF. The chain employs TRBV4-2 and TRBJ2-6; no firm D call. The CDR3 has 17 residues. Germline lookup yields CDR1 LGHNA and CDR2 YNFKEQ. The V gene lost 0 bases and the J gene lost 0 bases, with 9 bases spanning the gap.

The V and J genes are TRBV7-9 and TRBJ2-5; possibly TRBD1 or TRBD2 for D (5 bases each). The CDR3 spans 14 residues. Germline CDR1 reads SEHNR; CDR2 reads FQNEAQ (reference sequence). Between the trimmed V and J ends, which lost 1 base and 5 bases, there was a span of 11 bases. For the CDR3, the DNA is TGTGCCAGCAGCTTAGAAATGGGGACGGAGACCCAGTACTTC. Translation gives CASSLEMGTETQYF. Based on the CDR3 plus reference TRBV7-9 and TRBJ2-5, the full variable domain is DTGVSQNPRHKITKRGQNVTFRCDPISEHNRLYWYRQTLGQGPEFLTYFQNEAQLEKSRLLSDRFSAERPKGSFSTLEIQRTEQGDSAMYLCASSLEMGTETQYFGPGTRLLVL.

This rearrangement joins TRBV5-1 to TRBJ2-1, with unresolved D. Germline V gene sequence: CDR1 SGHRS, CDR2 YFSETQ. Trimming cost V 4 bases and J 6 bases, with 14 bases left between them. The CDR3 contains 14 residues. The CDR3 spells CASSQPIGRNEQFF. The CDR3 DNA is TGCGCCAGCAGCCAACCAATCGGGCGCAATGAGCAGTTCTTC.